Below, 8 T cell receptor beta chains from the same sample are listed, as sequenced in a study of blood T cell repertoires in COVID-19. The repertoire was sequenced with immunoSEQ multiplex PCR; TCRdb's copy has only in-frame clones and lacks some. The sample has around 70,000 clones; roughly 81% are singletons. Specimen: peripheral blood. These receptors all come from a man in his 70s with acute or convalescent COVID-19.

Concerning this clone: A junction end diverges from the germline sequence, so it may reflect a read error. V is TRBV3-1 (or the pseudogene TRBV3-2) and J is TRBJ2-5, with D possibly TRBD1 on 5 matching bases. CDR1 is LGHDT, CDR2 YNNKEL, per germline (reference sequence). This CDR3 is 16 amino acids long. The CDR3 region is CASSQEGQGTQVTQYF. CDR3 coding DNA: TGTGCCAGCAGCCAAGAAGGGCAGGGAACCCAAGTGACCCAGTACTTC.

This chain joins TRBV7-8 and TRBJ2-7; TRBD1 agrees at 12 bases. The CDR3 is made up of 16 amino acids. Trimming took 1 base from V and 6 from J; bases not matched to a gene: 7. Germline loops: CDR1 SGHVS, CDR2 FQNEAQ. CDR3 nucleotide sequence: TGTGCCAGCAGCTTAGTGGCCGGGACAGGGGGCATCGAGCAGTACTTC. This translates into CASSLVAGTGGIEQYF.

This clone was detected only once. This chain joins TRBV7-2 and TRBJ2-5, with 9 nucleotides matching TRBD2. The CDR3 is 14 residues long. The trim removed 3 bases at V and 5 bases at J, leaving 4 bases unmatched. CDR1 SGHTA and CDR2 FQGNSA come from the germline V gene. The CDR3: CASSLRGGGETQYF. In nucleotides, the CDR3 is TGTGCCAGCAGCTTGCGGGGGGGCGGGGAGACCCAGTACTTC.

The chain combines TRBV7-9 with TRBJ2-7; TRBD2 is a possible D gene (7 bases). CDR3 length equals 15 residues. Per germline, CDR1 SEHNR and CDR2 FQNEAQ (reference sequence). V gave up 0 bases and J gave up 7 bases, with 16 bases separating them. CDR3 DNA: TGTGCCAGCAGCTTAGCGCATGGGGGGGCCCGGGAGCAGTACTTC. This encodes CASSLAHGGAREQYF. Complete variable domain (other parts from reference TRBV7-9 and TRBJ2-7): DTGVSQNPRHKITKRGQNVTFRCDPISEHNRLYWYRQTLGQGPEFLTYFQNEAQLEKSRLLSDRFSAERPKGSFSTLEIQRTEQGDSAMYLCASSLAHGGAREQYFGPGTRLTVT.

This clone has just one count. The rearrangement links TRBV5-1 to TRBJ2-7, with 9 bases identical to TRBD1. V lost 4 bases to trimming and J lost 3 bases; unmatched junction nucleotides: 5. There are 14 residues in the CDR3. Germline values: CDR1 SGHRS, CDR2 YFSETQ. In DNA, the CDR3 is TGCGCCAGCAGCCGACAGGGGGTAGACTACGAGCAGTACTTC. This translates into CASSRQGVDYEQYF.

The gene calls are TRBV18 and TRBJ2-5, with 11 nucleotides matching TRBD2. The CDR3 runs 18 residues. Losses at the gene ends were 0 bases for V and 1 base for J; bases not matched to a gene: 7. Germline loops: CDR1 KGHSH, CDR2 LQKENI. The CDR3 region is CASSPPMGTSGPQETQYF. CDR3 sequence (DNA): TGTGCCAGCTCACCACCAATGGGGACTAGCGGCCCCCAAGAGACCCAGTACTTC.

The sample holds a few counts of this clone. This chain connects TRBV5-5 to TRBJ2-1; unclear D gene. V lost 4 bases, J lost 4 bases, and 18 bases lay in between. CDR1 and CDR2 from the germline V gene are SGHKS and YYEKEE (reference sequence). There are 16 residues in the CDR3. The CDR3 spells CASSRTYPPQYNEQFF. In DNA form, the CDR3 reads TGTGCCAGCAGCCGCACTTATCCCCCTCAATACAATGAGCAGTTCTTC.

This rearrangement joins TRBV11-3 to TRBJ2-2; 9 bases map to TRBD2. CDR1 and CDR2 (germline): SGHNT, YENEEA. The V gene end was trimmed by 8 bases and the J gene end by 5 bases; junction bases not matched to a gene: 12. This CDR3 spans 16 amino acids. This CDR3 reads CASSSGSGSRTGELFF. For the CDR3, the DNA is TGTGCCAGCTCCTCCGGTAGCGGGAGTAGAACCGGGGAGCTGTTTTTT. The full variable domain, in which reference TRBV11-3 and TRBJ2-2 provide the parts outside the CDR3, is EAGVVQSPRYKIIEKKQPVAFWCNPISGHNTLYWYLQNLGQGPELLIRYENEEAVDDSQLPKDRFSAERLKGVDSTLKIQPAELGDSAVYLCASSSGSGSRTGELFFGEGSRLTVL.